This T cell receptor beta chain was captured in a study of beta chain features in type 1 diabetes. Study conclusions and caveats: Type 1 diabetes patients had TCRB CDR3s that were shorter (moderately but significantly so) in all four CD4+ subsets.

This clone was detected only a few times. Its antigen is unknown. Expressed TCRB transcripts were sequenced, since all the RNA that had been isolated was reverse transcribed. The protocol was immunoSEQ multiplex PCR, while the TCRdb copy is restricted to in-frame clones and leaves out a portion. The sample contains 300,000 to 400,000 clones, around an eighth of which appear only once. Germline V lookup: CDR1 SGHAT, CDR2 FQNNGV. V was clipped by 10 bases and J by 4 bases; unmatched bases: 1. This CDR3 contains 13 residues. Sequenced input: naive CD4+ T cells from blood. The receptor was derived from a woman between 18 and 30 years old with type 1 diabetes. The chain couples TRBV11-2 to TRBJ2-3, with 14 bases that match TRBD2. In DNA form, the CDR3 reads TGTGCCACGACTAGCGGGAGGGCAGATACGCAGTATTTT. Amino acid sequence: CATTSGRADTQYF.